This T cell receptor beta chain was identified in a study of T cells in Graves' hyperthyroidism and ophthalmopathy. This clonotype was picked up many times. The antigen remains unidentified. Clinicians diagnosed patients from clinical symptoms, serum thyroxine and TRAb, thyroid ultrasound and orbital computed tomography. It was 8.5 to 10 ml of fresh peripheral blood that supplied the PBMCs. Points from the study as a whole: Ophthalmopathy was separated from stable hyperthyroidism by a 13 V-J model.

The source material, RNA transcripts, was used to amplify TCR beta CDR3 regions. Initially, a first-round RT-PCR of the TCR CDR3 employed the HTBI primer set. TCRdb re-called the multiplex PCR reads with MiXCR, one entry per CDR3 protein. The sample holds about 210,000 distinct CDR3 sequences; more than 15% are singletons and the top ten take roughly 50%. The CDR3 consists of 16 residues. V trimming: 6 bases; J trimming: 1 base; junction bases outside the gene matches: 12. The germline CDR1 and CDR2 sequences are MDHEN and SYDVKM. This TCR came from a man over 45 with Graves' hyperthyroidism. The chain employs TRBV28 and TRBJ2-7; the match to TRBD2 covers 7 bases. Sequenced material: blood. CDR3 residues: CASSDGVAGESYEQYF. As DNA, the CDR3 is TGTGCCAGCAGCGACGGGGTCGCGGGAGAATCCTACGAGCAGTACTTC.